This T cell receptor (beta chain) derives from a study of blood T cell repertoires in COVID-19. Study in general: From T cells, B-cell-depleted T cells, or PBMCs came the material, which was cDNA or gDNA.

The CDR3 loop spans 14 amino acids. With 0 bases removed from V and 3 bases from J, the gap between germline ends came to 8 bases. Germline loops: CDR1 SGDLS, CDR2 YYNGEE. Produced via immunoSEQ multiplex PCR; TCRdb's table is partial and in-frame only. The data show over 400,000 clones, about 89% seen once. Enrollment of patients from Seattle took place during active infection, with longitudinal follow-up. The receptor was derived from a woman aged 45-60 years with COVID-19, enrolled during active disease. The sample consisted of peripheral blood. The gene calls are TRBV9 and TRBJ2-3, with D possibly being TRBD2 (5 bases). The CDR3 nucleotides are TGTGCCAGCAGCGTAGATCCGGGGACAGATACGCAGTATTTT. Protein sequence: CASSVDPGTDTQYF. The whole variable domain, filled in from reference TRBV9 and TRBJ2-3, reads DSGVTQTPKHLITATGQRVTLRCSPRSGDLSVYWYQQSLDQGLQFLIQYYNGEERAKGNILERFSAQQFPDLHSELNLSSLELGDSALYFCASSVDPGTDTQYFGPGTRLTVL.